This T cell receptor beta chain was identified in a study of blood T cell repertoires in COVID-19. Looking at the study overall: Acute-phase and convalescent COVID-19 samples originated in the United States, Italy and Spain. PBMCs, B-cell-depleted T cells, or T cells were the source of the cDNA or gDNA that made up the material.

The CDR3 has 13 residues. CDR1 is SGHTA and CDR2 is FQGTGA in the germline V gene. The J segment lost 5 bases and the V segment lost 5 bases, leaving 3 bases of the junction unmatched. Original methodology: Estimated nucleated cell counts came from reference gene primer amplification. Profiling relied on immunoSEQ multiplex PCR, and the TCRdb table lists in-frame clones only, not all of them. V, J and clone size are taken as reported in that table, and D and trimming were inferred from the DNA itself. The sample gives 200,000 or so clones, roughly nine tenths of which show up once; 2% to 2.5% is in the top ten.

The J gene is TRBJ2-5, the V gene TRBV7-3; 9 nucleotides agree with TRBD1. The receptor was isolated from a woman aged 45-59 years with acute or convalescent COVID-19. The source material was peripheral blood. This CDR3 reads CASSGTGLETQYF. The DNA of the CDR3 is TGTGCCAGCAGCGGGACAGGGTTGGAGACCCAGTACTTC.